The clone carrying this TCR beta chain has more than one count but fewer than ten. This entry is derived from a study of blood T cell repertoires in COVID-19. The data were produced by immunoSEQ multiplex PCR, yet TCRdb's version contains in-frame clones alone and is incomplete. This sample has roughly 220,000 clones, with 80% to 85% found just once. The TCR originated in a young woman who had recovered from COVID-19. The specimen sequenced was peripheral blood.

The CDR3 region is CASSLSLFGVYNSPLHF. CDR3 coding DNA: TGTGCCAGCAGTTTATCCCTCTTCGGGGTTTATAATTCACCCCTCCACTTT. The chain recombines TRBV27 with TRBJ1-6; D not resolved. Trimming stripped 0 bases from V and 4 bases from J, with 13 bases between. Germline lookup yields CDR1 MNHEY and CDR2 SMNVEV (reference sequence). The CDR3 totals 17 residues.